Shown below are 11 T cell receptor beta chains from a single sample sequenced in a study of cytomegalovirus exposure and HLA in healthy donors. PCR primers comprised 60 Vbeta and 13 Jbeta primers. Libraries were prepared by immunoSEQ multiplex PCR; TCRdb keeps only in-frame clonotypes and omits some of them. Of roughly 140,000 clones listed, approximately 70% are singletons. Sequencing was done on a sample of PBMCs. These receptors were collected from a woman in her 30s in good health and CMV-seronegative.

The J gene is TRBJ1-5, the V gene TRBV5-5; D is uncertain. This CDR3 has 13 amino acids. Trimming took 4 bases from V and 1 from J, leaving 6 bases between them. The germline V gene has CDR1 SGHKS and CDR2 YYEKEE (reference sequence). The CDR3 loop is CASSGESNQPQHF. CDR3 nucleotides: TGTGCCAGCAGCGGGGAGAGCAATCAGCCCCAGCATTTT.

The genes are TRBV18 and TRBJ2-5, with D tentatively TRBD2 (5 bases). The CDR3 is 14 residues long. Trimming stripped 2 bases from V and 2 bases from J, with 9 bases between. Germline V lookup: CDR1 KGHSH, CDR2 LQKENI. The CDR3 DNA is TGTGCCAGCTCACCAGAGCGGCAGCAAGAGACCCAGTACTTC. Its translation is CASSPERQQETQYF. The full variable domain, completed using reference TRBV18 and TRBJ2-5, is NAGVMQNPRHLVRRRGQEARLRCSPMKGHSHVYWYRQLPEEGLKFMVYLQKENIIDESGMPKERFSAEFPKEGPSILRIQQVVRGDSAAYFCASSPERQQETQYFGPGTRLLVL.

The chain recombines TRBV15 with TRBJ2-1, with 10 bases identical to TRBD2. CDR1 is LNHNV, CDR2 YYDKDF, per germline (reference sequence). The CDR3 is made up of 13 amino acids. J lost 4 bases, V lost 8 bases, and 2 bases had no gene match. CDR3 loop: CATGLAVYNEQFF. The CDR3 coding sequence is TGTGCCACCGGACTAGCGGTATACAATGAGCAGTTCTTC.

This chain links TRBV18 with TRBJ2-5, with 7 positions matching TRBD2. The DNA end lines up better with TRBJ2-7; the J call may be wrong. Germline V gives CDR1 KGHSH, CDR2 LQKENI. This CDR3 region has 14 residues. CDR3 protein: CASSHKAGYYEQYF. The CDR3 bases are TGTGCCAGCTCACACAAAGCGGGGTACTACGAGCAGTACTTC.

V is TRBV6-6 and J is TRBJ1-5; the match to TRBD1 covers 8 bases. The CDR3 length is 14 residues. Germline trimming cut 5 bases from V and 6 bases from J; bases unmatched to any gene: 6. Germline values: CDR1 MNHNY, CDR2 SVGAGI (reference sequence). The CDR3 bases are TGTGCCAGCAGTGCACAGGGGGGAAGTCAGCCCCAGCATTTT. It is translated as CASSAQGGSQPQHF.

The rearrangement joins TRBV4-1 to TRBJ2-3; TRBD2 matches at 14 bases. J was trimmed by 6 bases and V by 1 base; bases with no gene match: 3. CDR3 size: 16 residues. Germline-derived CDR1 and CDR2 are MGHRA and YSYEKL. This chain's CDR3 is CASSQGLAGGPDTQYF. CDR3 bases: TGCGCCAGCAGCCAAGGACTAGCGGGGGGGCCGGATACGCAGTATTTT.

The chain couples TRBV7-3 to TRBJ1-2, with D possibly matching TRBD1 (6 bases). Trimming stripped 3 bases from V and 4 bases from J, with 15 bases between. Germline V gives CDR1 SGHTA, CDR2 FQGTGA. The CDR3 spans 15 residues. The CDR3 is CASSLGSGDTYGYTF. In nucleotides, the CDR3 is TGTGCCAGCAGCTTGGGGTCAGGGGATACCTATGGCTACACCTTC.

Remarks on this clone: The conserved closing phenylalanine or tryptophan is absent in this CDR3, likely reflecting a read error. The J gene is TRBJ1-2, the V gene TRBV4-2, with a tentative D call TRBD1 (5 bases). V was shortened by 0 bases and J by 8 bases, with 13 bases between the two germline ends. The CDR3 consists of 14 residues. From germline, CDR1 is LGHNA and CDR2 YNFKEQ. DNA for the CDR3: TGTGCCAGCAGCCAAGATCTTGGGGACTTGGGCTACACCCTC. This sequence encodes CASSQDLGDLGYTL.

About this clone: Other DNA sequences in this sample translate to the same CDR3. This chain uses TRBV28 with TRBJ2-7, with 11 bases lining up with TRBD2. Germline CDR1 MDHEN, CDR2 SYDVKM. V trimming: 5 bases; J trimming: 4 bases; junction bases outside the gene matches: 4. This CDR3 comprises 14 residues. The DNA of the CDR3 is TGTGCCAGCAGTCTAGCGGGAGGTGCATACGAGCAGTACTTC. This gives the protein CASSLAGGAYEQYF.

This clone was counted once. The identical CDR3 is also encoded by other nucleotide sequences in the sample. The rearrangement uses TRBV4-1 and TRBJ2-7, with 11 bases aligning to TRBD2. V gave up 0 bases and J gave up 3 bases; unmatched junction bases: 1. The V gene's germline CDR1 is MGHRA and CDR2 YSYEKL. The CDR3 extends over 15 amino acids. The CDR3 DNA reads TGCGCCAGCAGCCAAGATCTAGCGGGGGGCTACGAGCAGTACGTC. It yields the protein CASSQDLAGGYEQYV.

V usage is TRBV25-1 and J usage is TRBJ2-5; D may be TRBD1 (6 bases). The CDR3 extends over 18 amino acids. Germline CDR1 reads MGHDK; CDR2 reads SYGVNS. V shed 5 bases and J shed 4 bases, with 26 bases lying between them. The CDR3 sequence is CASSQTAGYREGGETQYF. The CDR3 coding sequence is TGTGCCAGCAGTCAGACTGCCGGGTACAGGGAAGGAGGAGAGACCCAGTACTTC.